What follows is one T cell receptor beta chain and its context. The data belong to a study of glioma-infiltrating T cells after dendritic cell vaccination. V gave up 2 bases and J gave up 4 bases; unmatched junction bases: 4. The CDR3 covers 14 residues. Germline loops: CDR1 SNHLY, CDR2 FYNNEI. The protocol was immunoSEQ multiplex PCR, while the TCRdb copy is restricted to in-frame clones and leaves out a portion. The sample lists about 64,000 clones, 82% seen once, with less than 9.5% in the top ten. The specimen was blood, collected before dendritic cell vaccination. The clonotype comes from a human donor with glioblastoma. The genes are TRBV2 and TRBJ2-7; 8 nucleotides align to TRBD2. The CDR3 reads CASSENSGEYEQYF. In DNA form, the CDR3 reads TGTGCCAGCAGTGAAAATAGCGGGGAATACGAGCAGTACTTC.